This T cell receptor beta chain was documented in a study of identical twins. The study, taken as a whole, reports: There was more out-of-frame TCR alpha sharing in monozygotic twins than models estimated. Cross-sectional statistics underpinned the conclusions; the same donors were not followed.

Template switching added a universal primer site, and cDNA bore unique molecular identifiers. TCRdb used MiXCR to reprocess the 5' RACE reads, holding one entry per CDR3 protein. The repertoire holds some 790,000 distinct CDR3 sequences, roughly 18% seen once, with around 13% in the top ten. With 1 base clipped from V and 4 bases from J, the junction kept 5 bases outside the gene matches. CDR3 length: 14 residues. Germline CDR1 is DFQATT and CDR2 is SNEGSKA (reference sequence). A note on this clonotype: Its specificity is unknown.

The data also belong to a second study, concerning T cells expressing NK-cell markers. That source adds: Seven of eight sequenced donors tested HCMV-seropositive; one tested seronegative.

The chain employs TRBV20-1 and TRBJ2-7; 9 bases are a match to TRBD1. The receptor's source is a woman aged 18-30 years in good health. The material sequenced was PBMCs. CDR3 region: CSARGGQGVYEQYF. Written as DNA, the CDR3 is TGCAGTGCTAGAGGGGGACAGGGTGTATACGAGCAGTACTTC.